The 23 T cell receptor beta chains listed next were all sequenced from one sample in a study of blood T cell repertoires in COVID-19. Measured with immunoSEQ multiplex PCR; TCRdb has only the in-frame clones, and not every one. The data hold just over 300,000 clones, with approximately 86% observed a single time. Sequencing was done on a sample of peripheral blood. The receptors were sampled from a man aged 18 to 30 with active or convalescent COVID-19.

The sample holds a few counts of this clone. The genes are TRBV19 and TRBJ1-2; no firm D call. V lost 1 base and J lost 7, with 13 bases in between. The CDR3 contains 14 residues. Germline V CDR1 and CDR2: LNHDA, SQIVND (reference sequence). The CDR3 sequence is CASSIGGPAGGYTF. In DNA form, the CDR3 reads TGTGCCAGTAGTATAGGAGGGCCGGCCGGTGGCTACACCTTC. The variable domain in full, completed from reference TRBV19 and TRBJ1-2, reads DGGITQSPKYLFRKEGQNVTLSCEQNLNHDAMYWYRQDPGQGLRLIYYSQIVNDFQKGDIAEGYSVSREKKESFPLTVTSAQKNPTAFYLCASSIGGPAGGYTFGSGTRLTVV.

The chain uses TRBV19 and TRBJ2-3; 9 bases match TRBD2. The junction had 4 bases not matched to a gene; V was cut back by 0 bases and J by 3 bases. CDR3 length equals 16 residues. Per germline, CDR1 LNHDA and CDR2 SQIVND (reference sequence). CDR3 loop: CASSIDSSGRTDTQYF. The CDR3 bases are TGTGCCAGTAGTATAGATTCCAGCGGGAGGACAGATACGCAGTATTTT.

The chain couples TRBV19 to TRBJ1-4; D uncertain. CDR3 length equals 15 residues. The V end lost 6 bases, the J end lost 3 bases, and 14 bases lay between the germline ends. From germline, CDR1 is LNHDA and CDR2 SQIVND (reference sequence). The CDR3 coding sequence is TGTGCCAGTAGCCCGACGGGAACTTCTAATGAAAAACTGTTTTTT. Translating it yields CASSPTGTSNEKLFF.

The CDR3 bases are TGCAGCGTGAAGGAGGACAGGGAAAGACCTGAAGCTTTCTTT. Its translation is CSVKEDRERPEAFF. The gene calls are TRBV29-1 and TRBJ1-1; TRBD1 aligns across 8 bases. Germline V lookup: CDR1 SQVTM, CDR2 ANQGSEA. V was clipped by 6 bases and J by 6 bases; unmatched bases: 12. The CDR3 covers 14 residues.

The chain links TRBV27 to TRBJ1-5; D is possibly TRBD1 (5 bases). The V end lost 3 bases, the J end lost 1 base, and 10 bases lay between the germline ends. The CDR3 sequence is 15 residues long. Germline CDR1 MNHEY, CDR2 SMNVEV (reference sequence). The CDR3 DNA follows: TGTGCCAGCAGTTTCTCCGGGGGGAGCAATCAGCCCCAGCATTTT. Protein product: CASSFSGGSNQPQHF.

This clone occurred once. The genes are TRBV7-8 and TRBJ2-5, with D unclear. Germline V gives CDR1 SGHVS, CDR2 FQNEAQ. This CDR3 has 11 amino acids. With 3 bases removed from V and 10 bases from J, the gap between germline ends came to 9 bases. Here the CDR3 DNA reads TGTGCCAGCAGCTTGCGTGTTGGCCAGTACTTC. Encoded protein: CASSLRVGQYF.

The chain couples TRBV3-1 (or the pseudogene TRBV3-2) to TRBJ2-7, with D perhaps matching TRBD2 (5 bases). This CDR3 region has 14 residues. Germline V lookup: CDR1 LGHDT, CDR2 YNNKEL (reference sequence). V lost 4 bases and J 5 bases, leaving 15 bases between the germline ends. The CDR3 loop is CASSRSGKIDEQYF. CDR3 in DNA: TGTGCCAGCAGCCGAAGCGGAAAGATCGACGAGCAGTACTTC.

The chain links TRBV6-1 to TRBJ2-3; 7 bases agree with TRBD2. This CDR3 is built from 17 residues. Germline loops: CDR1 MNHNS, CDR2 SASEGT. Trimming removed 1 base from V and 1 base from J; junction bases left unmatched: 8. This CDR3 reads CASSEVAGESGTDTQYF. CDR3 coding DNA: TGTGCCAGCAGTGAAGTGGCGGGAGAAAGCGGCACAGATACGCAGTATTTT.

The chain recombines TRBV7-3 with TRBJ2-3; 10 nucleotides align to TRBD2. With V trimmed by 1 base and J by 3 bases, 1 base remained unmatched. CDR1 and CDR2 from the germline V gene are SGHTA and FQGTGA. The CDR3 covers 15 residues. The chain's CDR3 is CASSLKTSGTDTQYF. The DNA of the CDR3 is TGTGCCAGCAGCTTAAAGACTAGCGGGACAGATACGCAGTATTTT.

The chain has TRBV2 and TRBJ2-6, with D possibly being TRBD1 (6 bases). Per the germline V gene, CDR1 is SNHLY and CDR2 is FYNNEI. Trimming removed 8 bases at V and 1 base at J, with 15 bases between. The CDR3 has 16 amino acids. This CDR3 is CASGTGQPSGANVLTF. The CDR3 nucleotides read TGTGCCAGCGGAACCGGACAGCCGTCTGGGGCCAACGTCCTGACTTTC. The full variable domain, its missing parts supplied by reference TRBV2 and TRBJ2-6, is EPEVTQTPSHQVTQMGQEVILRCVPISNHLYFYWYRQILGQKVEFLVSFYNNEISEKSEIFDDQFSVERPDGSNFTLKIRSTKLEDSAMYFCASGTGQPSGANVLTFGAGSRLTVL.

Written as DNA, the CDR3 is TGTGCCAGCAGCGACCGGGACAACGTGAAAAATGAGCAGTTCTTC. As protein: CASSDRDNVKNEQFF. This sequence joins TRBV28 and TRBJ2-1; D might be TRBD1 (6 bases). Germline loops: CDR1 MDHEN, CDR2 SYDVKM. V lost 6 bases, J lost 7 bases, and 19 bases lay in between. The CDR3 consists of 15 residues. Using reference TRBV28 and TRBJ2-1 for the parts outside the CDR3, the full variable domain is DVKVTQSSRYLVKRTGEKVFLECVQDMDHENMFWYRQDPGLGLRLIYFSYDVKMKEKGDIPEGYSVSREKKERFSLILESASTNQTSMYLCASSDRDNVKNEQFFGPGTRLTVL.

CDR3 in amino acids: CASTLGALSETQYF. DNA of the CDR3: TGTGCCAGCACCCTTGGGGCCCTATCAGAGACCCAGTACTTC. This chain joins TRBV9 and TRBJ2-5; a weak D match, TRBD1 (5 bases). Looked up from germline, CDR1 is SGDLS and CDR2 is YYNGEE. This CDR3 has 14 amino acids. The V gene lost 6 bases and the J gene lost 4 bases, with 16 bases spanning the gap.

The table lists this clone with a count of one. This sequence joins TRBV27 and TRBJ1-1; 7 nucleotides line up with TRBD1. The CDR3 is 15 residues long. J lost 2 bases, V lost 5 bases, and 8 bases had no gene match. CDR1 is MNHEY, CDR2 SMNVEV, per germline (reference sequence). CDR3 sequence (DNA): TGTGCCAGCAGTCCCTGGACAGGAGTTAACACTGAAGCTTTCTTT. The encoded protein is CASSPWTGVNTEAFF.

This chain uses TRBV18 with TRBJ2-1; tentatively, D is TRBD2 (6 bases). The CDR3 loop spans 15 amino acids. V lost 5 bases and J 2 bases, leaving 13 bases between the germline ends. Germline V gives CDR1 KGHSH, CDR2 LQKENI. The CDR3 region is CASSVRDSPYNEQFF. For the CDR3, the DNA is TGTGCCAGCTCAGTCCGGGACTCCCCCTACAATGAGCAGTTCTTC.

The chain has TRBV3-1 (or the pseudogene TRBV3-2) and TRBJ1-6, with D hard to call. Germline values: CDR1 LGHDT, CDR2 YNNKEL (reference sequence). Trimming took 2 bases from V and 10 from J, leaving 6 bases between them. This CDR3 is 12 amino acids long. DNA for the CDR3: TGTGCCAGCAGCCAAACAGAATCACCCCTCCACTTT. This encodes CASSQTESPLHF.

This chain uses TRBV27 with TRBJ1-5, with 11 positions matching TRBD1. CDR3 size: 18 residues. Germline lookup yields CDR1 MNHEY and CDR2 SMNVEV (reference sequence). V trimming: 1 base; J trimming: 3 bases; junction bases outside the gene matches: 8. CDR3 sequence: CASSLFFRTGGYNQPQHF. The CDR3 nucleotides read TGTGCCAGCAGTTTATTCTTTAGGACAGGGGGCTACAATCAGCCCCAGCATTTT.

V and J are TRBV12-3 or TRBV12-4 and TRBJ2-3; unclear D gene. The CDR3 is 13 amino acids. V shed 5 bases and J shed 4 bases, with 10 bases lying between them. The CDR3 nucleotides are TGTGCCAGCAGTATCATAGTGGCAGATACGCAGTATTTT. This gives the protein CASSIIVADTQYF.

This chain uses TRBV19 with TRBJ2-1; TRBD2 matches at 10 bases. The germline gives CDR1 LNHDA, CDR2 SQIVND (reference sequence). The V and J ends lost 10 bases and 8 bases, in that order; junction bases with no gene match: 11. This CDR3 has 14 residues. The CDR3: CATAQRGGFDEQFF. Here the CDR3 DNA reads TGTGCCACGGCACAGCGGGGGGGCTTTGATGAGCAGTTCTTC.

This chain connects TRBV2 to TRBJ1-5; D is uncertain. CDR1 is SNHLY and CDR2 is FYNNEI in the germline V gene. Trimming pared 7 bases from V and 0 bases from J, leaving 10 bases between. The CDR3 totals 14 residues. CDR3 amino acids: CASIAANSNQPQHF. The CDR3 region has the DNA TGTGCCAGCATAGCAGCTAATAGCAATCAGCCCCAGCATTTT.

V gene TRBV7-9 combines with J gene TRBJ2-7; D ambiguous. Trimming removed 5 bases from V and 9 bases from J, with 14 bases in between. Germline lookup yields CDR1 SEHNR and CDR2 FQNEAQ (reference sequence). This CDR3 has 12 residues. The CDR3 region has the DNA TGTGCCAGCAGCCCCCTTTCGTTGCGGCAGTACTTC. It codes for CASSPLSLRQYF.

V is TRBV7-2 and J is TRBJ1-3, with D maybe TRBD1 (5 bases). Trimming left V 5 bases short and J 0 bases short, with 17 bases between. Germline CDR1 and CDR2: SGHTA and FQGNSA. The CDR3 sequence is 17 residues long. CDR3 DNA sequence: TGTGCCAGCAGCCCCCCACCAGGGAGGATCTCTGGAAACACCATATATTTT. It translates to CASSPPPGRISGNTIYF.

The chain has TRBV4-1 and TRBJ2-7, with unresolved D. The CDR3 is 14 amino acids. V lost 0 bases, J lost 2 bases, and 8 bases lay in between. From germline, CDR1 is MGHRA and CDR2 YSYEKL. The CDR3 spells CASSQEGLTYEQYF. The CDR3, as DNA: TGCGCCAGCAGCCAAGAGGGCCTAACCTACGAGCAGTACTTC.

CDR3 sequence: CASRGLAGGPLNEQFF. CDR3 DNA: TGCGCCAGCAGGGGACTAGCGGGGGGCCCCTTGAATGAGCAGTTCTTC. The V call is TRBV10-1, the J call TRBJ2-1; 15 nucleotides agree with TRBD2. This CDR3 is 16 amino acids long. With V trimmed by 6 bases and J by 7 bases, 7 bases remained unmatched. The germline V gene has CDR1 WNHNN and CDR2 SYGVQD (reference sequence).